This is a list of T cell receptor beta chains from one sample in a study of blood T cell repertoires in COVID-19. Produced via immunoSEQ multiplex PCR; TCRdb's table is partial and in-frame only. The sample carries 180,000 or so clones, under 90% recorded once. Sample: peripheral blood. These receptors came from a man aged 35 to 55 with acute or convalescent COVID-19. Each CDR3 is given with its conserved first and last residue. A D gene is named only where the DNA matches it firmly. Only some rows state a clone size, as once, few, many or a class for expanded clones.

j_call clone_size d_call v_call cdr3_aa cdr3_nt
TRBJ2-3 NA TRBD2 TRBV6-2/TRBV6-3 CASSLSLAGGSPLTDTQYF TGTGCCAGCAGTTTGTCCCTAGCGGGGGGCTCGCCTTTGACAGATACGCAGTATTTT
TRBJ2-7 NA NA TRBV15 CATSDRGGVSFYEQYF TGTGCCACCAGCGACCGAGGAGGGGTCTCTTTCTACGAGCAGTACTTC
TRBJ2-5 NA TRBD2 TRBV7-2 CASSLKGSGGTETQYF TGTGCCAGCAGCTTAAAAGGCAGCGGGGGTACCGAGACCCAGTACTTC
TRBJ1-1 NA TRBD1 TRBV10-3 CAIIGDRGTEAFF TGTGCCATCATAGGGGACAGGGGCACTGAAGCTTTCTTT
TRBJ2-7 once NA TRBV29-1 CSVESRRSSSYEQYF TGCAGCGTTGAATCAAGGAGATCGAGCTCCTACGAGCAGTACTTC
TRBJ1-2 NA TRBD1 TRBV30 CAWRRDRGFGYTF TGTGCCTGGAGGCGGGACAGGGGATTCGGCTACACCTTC
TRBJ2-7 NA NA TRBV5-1 CASSHPTSSYEQYF TGCGCCAGCAGCCACCCGACTAGCTCCTACGAGCAGTACTTC
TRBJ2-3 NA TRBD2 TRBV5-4 CASTPGGGPADTQYF TGTGCCAGCACACCCGGGGGGGGGCCGGCAGATACGCAGTATTTT
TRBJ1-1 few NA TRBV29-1 CSVGQNTEAFF TGCAGCGTGGGACAGAACACTGAAGCTTTCTTT
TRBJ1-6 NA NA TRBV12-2 CASRLDKSRVTNSPLHF TGTGCAAGTCGCTTAGATAAGAGTAGAGTAACTAATTCACCCCTCCACTTT
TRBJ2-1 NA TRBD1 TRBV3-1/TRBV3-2 CASSHGQGTNEQFF TGTGCCAGCAGCCACGGACAGGGGACTAATGAGCAGTTCTTC
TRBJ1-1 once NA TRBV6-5 CASSFTGSRSTEAFF TGTGCCAGCAGTTTCACCGGGTCCCGGAGCACTGAAGCTTTCTTT
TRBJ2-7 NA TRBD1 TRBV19 CASSDTGVRGEQYF TGTGCCAGTAGTGACACAGGGGTTAGGGGCGAGCAGTACTTC
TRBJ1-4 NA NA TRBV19 CASSSPGQTTEKLFF TGTGCCAGTAGTTCCCCGGGACAAACCACGGAAAAACTGTTTTTT
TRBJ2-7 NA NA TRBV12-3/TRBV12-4 CASSRQNYEQYF TGTGCCAGCAGTAGACAAAACTACGAGCAGTACTTC
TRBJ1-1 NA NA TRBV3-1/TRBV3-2 CASSRAELRNTEAFF TGTGCCAGCAGCCGGGCCGAATTGAGGAACACTGAAGCTTTCTTT
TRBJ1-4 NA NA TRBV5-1 CASSLGSISGGDEKLFF TGCGCCAGCAGCTTGGGAAGTATAAGCGGAGGGGATGAAAAACTGTTTTTT
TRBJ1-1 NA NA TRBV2 CASQVQGPTEAFF TGTGCCAGCCAGGTGCAGGGTCCCACTGAAGCTTTCTTT
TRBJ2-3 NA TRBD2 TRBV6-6 CASSYSTSGVEDTQYF TGTGCCAGCAGTTACTCGACTAGCGGGGTTGAAGATACGCAGTATTTT
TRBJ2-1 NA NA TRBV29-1 CSVEDPGTPYNEQFF TGCAGCGTTGAAGATCCAGGGACACCATACAATGAGCAGTTCTTC
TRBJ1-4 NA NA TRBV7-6 CASSLQGAVNEKLFF TGTGCCAGCAGCTTACAGGGCGCCGTTAATGAAAAACTGTTTTTT
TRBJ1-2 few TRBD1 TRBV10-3 CAISSTGTEGYGYTF TGTGCCATCAGCTCGACAGGGACAGAGGGCTATGGCTACACCTTC
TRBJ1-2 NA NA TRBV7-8 CASSLGTLGYTF TGTGCCAGCAGTTTGGGGACATTAGGCTACACCTTC
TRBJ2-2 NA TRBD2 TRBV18 CASSLRLAGDTGELFF TGTGCCAGCTCACTGAGACTAGCGGGGGACACCGGGGAGCTGTTTTTT
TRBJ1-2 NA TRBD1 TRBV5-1 CASSSSRQGAHGYTF TGCGCCAGCAGCTCCTCAAGACAGGGGGCTCACGGCTACACCTTC
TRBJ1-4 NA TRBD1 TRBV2 CASSEDRGNEKLFF TGTGCCAGCAGTGAAGACAGGGGAAATGAAAAACTGTTTTTT
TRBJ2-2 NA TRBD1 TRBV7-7 CARSLQGVLPFNTGELFF TGTGCTCGTTCTCTACAGGGGGTCCTCCCCTTTAACACCGGGGAGCTGTTTTTT
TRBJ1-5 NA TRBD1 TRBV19 CASSVTGGGSNQPQHF TGTGCCAGTAGCGTTACAGGGGGTGGGAGCAATCAGCCCCAGCATTTT
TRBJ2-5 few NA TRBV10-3 CAISDPAVQETQYF TGTGCCATCAGTGACCCCGCAGTCCAAGAGACCCAGTACTTC
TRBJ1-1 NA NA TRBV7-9 CASSQEAGVEAFF TGTGCCAGCAGCCAAGAGGCGGGGGTGGAGGCTTTCTTT
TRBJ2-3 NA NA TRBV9 CASSPGRAAVTDTQYF TGTGCCAGCAGTCCGGGAAGGGCAGCAGTCACAGATACGCAGTATTTT
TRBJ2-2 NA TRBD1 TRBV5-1 CASSETGGHAGELFF TGCGCCAGCAGCGAAACAGGGGGTCATGCGGGGGAGCTGTTTTTT
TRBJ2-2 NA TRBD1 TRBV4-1 CASSPSDRGRGGELFF TGCGCCAGCAGCCCTTCGGACAGGGGGCGCGGCGGGGAGCTGTTTTTT
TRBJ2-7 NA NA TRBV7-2 CASSLSGKYEQYF TGTGCCAGCAGCTTATCAGGGAAGTACGAGCAGTACTTC
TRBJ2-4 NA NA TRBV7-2 CASSPVSLAKNIQYF TGTGCCAGCAGCCCGGTTAGTCTAGCCAAAAACATTCAGTACTTC
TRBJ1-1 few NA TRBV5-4 CASSLTGNTEAFF TGTGCCAGCAGCCTGACAGGGAACACTGAAGCTTTCTTT
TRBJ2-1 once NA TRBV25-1 CASSDYHPEFAYNEQFF TGTGCCAGCAGTGATTATCACCCGGAGTTCGCCTACAATGAGCAGTTCTTC
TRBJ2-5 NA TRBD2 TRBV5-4 CASSHPSGGAQETQYF TGTGCCAGCAGTCACCCTAGCGGGGGGGCCCAAGAGACCCAGTACTTC
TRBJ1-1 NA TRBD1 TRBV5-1 CASSGAGQGLRGTEAFF TGCGCCAGCAGCGGTGCGGGACAGGGACTTCGCGGCACTGAAGCTTTCTTT
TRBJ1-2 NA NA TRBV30 CAWTRENFNYGYTF TGTGCCTGGACCCGAGAGAATTTTAACTATGGCTACACCTTC
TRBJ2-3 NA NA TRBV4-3 CASSQQGWDTQYF TGCGCCAGCAGCCAACAGGGGTGGGATACGCAGTATTTT
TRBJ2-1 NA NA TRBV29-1 CSVEATGLEVSEQFF TGCAGCGTTGAAGCCACAGGGTTAGAGGTCAGTGAGCAGTTCTTC
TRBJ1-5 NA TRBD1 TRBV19 CASSPGTGLHQPQHF TGTGCCAGTAGTCCTGGGACAGGGCTGCATCAGCCCCAGCATTTT
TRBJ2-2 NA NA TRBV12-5 CASGWGHREYGTGELFF TGTGCTAGTGGTTGGGGCCACAGGGAGTACGGCACCGGGGAGCTGTTTTTT
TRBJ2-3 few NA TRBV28 CASTPPRGTQYF TGTGCCAGCACCCCCCCCCGGGGTACGCAGTATTTT
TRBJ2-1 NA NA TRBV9 CASSVLDSSYNEQFF TGTGCCAGCAGCGTACTGGACAGTTCCTACAATGAGCAGTTCTTC
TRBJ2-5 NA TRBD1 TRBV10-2 CASSELLTGSNQYF TGCGCCAGCAGTGAGTTGTTGACAGGGAGTAACCAGTACTTC
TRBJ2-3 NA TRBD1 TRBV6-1 CASSDWRNWGQSTDTQYF TGTGCCAGCAGTGACTGGAGGAATTGGGGACAGAGCACAGATACGCAGTATTTT
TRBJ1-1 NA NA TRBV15 CATSRGPVNTEAFF TGTGCCACCAGCAGGGGGCCGGTGAACACTGAAGCTTTCTTT
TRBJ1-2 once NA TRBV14 CASSQSPKPSTIDGYTF TGTGCCAGCAGCCAATCACCGAAACCTTCAACTATCGATGGCTACACCTTC
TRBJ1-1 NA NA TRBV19 CASSMASNTEAFF TGTGCCAGTAGTATGGCTTCGAACACTGAAGCTTTCTTT
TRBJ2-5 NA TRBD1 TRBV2 CASSVRGQGETQYF TGTGCCAGCAGTGTCCGGGGACAGGGAGAGACCCAGTACTTC
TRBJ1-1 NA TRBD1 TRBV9 CASSVEGGQGDTEAFF TGTGCCAGCAGCGTAGAGGGGGGACAGGGGGACACTGAAGCTTTCTTT